This T cell receptor (beta chain) was sequenced in a study of T cell responses to AZD1222 COVID-19 vaccine. Germline V lookup: CDR1 LNHDA, CDR2 SQIVND (reference sequence). The length of the CDR3 is 15 residues. Trimming took 4 bases from V and 4 from J; bases not matched to a gene: 9. Sequencing was performed with immunoSEQ multiplex PCR; in TCRdb, only in-frame clones are kept and a portion is missing. The table records about 120,000 clones, roughly nine tenths of them present only once. Study observations and caveats: Donors were mostly white British, more females; clonal diversity possibly underestimated.

With regard to this clone: What it binds is unknown.

The sequence was obtained from an adult in good health. The chain couples TRBV19 to TRBJ1-2; TRBD1 matches at 7 bases. The sample consisted of peripheral blood, taken on day 0 of AZD1222 vaccination. The CDR3 here is CASSTSRTGRYGYTF. DNA for the CDR3: TGTGCCAGTAGTACATCGAGGACAGGCCGCTATGGCTACACCTTC.